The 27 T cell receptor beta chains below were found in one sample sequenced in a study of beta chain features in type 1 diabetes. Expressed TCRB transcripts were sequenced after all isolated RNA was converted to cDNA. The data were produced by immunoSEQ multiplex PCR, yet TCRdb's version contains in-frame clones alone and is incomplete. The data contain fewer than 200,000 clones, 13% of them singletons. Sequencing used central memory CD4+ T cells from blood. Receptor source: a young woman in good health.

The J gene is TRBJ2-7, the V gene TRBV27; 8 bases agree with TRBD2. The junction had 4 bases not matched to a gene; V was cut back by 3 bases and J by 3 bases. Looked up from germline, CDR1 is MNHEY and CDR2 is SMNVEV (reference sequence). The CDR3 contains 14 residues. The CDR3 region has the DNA TGTGCCAGCAGTTTCGATACTAGCGGCTACGAGCAGTACTTC. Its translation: CASSFDTSGYEQYF.

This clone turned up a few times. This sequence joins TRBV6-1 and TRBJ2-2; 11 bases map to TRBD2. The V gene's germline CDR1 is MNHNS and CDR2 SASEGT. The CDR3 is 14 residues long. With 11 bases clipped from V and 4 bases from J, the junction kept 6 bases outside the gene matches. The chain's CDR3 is CAGRLAGGTGELFF. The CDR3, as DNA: TGTGCCGGCCGCCTAGCGGGAGGCACCGGGGAGCTGTTTTTT.

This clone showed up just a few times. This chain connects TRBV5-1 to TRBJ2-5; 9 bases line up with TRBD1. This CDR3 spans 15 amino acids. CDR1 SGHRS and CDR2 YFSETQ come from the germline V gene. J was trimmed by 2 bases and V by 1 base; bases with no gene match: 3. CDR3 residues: CASSLRGTGQETQYF. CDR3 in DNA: TGCGCCAGCAGCTTGAGAGGGACAGGGCAAGAGACCCAGTACTTC.

The DNA for the CDR3 is TGCGCCAGCAGCTGGGGCTCTAACACAGATACGCAGTATTTT. It codes for CASSWGSNTDTQYF. The chain is built from TRBV5-1 and TRBJ2-3; tentatively, D is TRBD1 (5 bases). Trimming cost V 3 bases and J 2 bases, with 10 bases left between them. The CDR3 totals 14 residues. Germline V gene sequence: CDR1 SGHRS, CDR2 YFSETQ.

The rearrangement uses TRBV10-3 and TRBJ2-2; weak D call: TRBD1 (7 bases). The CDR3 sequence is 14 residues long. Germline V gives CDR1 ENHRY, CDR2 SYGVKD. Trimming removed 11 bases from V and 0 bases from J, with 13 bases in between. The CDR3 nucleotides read TGTGCCCACGGGGGACAGTCGAACACCGGGGAGCTGTTTTTT. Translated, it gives CAHGGQSNTGELFF.

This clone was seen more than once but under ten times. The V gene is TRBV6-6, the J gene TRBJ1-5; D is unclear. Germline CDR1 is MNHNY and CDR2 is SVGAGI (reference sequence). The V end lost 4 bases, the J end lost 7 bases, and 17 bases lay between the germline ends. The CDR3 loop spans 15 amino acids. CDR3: CASSFSGEGLQPQHF. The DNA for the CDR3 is TGTGCCAGCAGTTTTTCGGGTGAGGGCCTGCAGCCCCAGCATTTT.

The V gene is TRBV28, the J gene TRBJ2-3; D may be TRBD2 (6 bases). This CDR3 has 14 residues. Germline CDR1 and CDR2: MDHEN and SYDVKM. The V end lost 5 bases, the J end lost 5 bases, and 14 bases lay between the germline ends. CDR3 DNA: TGTGCCAGCAGTACCGGATTCGGGAGAGATACGCAGTATTTT. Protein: CASSTGFGRDTQYF.

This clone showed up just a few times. The CDR3 DNA sequence: TGTGCCAGCAGTCACGGAGACAGGTCTGAGCAGTTCTTC. It specifies CASSHGDRSEQFF. V is TRBV5-4 and J is TRBJ2-1; weak D call: TRBD1 (6 bases). The CDR3 is 13 amino acids. Looked up from germline, CDR1 is SGHNT and CDR2 is YYREEE (reference sequence). V dropped 5 bases and J dropped 9 bases, with 15 bases sitting between them.

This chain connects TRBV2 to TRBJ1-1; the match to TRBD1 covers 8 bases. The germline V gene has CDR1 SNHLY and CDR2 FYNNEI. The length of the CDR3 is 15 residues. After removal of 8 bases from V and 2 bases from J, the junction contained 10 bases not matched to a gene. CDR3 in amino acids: CASQVDRVGNTEAFF. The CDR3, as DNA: TGTGCCAGCCAAGTGGACAGGGTGGGAAACACTGAAGCTTTCTTT. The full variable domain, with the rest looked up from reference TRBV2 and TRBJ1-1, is EPEVTQTPSHQVTQMGQEVILRCVPISNHLYFYWYRQILGQKVEFLVSFYNNEISEKSEIFDDQFSVERPDGSNFTLKIRSTKLEDSAMYFCASQVDRVGNTEAFFGQGTRLTVV.

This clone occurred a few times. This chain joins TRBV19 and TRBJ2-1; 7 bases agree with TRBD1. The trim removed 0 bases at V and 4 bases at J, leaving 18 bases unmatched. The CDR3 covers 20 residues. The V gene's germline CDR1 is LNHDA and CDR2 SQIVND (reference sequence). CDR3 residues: CASSIDRAGIPGQRYNEQFF. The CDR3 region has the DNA TGTGCCAGTAGTATAGACAGGGCCGGGATCCCGGGACAGCGTTACAATGAGCAGTTCTTC.

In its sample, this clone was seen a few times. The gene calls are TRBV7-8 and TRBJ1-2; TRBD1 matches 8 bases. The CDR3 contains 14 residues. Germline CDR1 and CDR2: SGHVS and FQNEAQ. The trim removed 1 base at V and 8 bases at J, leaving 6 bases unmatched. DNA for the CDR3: TGTGCCAGCAGCTTAGGACAGGGGATTGGAGGCTACACCTTC. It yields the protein CASSLGQGIGGYTF. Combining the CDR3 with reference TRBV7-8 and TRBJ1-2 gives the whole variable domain GAGVSQSPRYKVAKRGQDVALRCDPISGHVSLFWYQQALGQGPEFLTYFQNEAQLDKSGLPSDRFFAERPEGSVSTLKIQRTQQEDSAVYLCASSLGQGIGGYTFGSGTRLTVV.

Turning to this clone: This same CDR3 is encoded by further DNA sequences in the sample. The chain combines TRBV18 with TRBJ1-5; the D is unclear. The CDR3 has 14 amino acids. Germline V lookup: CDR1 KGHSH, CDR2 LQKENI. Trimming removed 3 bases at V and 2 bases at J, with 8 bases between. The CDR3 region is CASSPSGGNQPQHF. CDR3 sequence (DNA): TGTGCCAGCTCACCGTCCGGGGGCAATCAGCCCCAGCATTTT.

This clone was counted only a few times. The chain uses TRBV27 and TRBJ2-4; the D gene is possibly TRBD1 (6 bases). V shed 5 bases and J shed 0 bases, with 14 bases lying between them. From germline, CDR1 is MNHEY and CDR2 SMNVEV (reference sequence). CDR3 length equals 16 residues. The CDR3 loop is CASSPGTRVAKNIQYF. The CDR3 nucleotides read TGTGCCAGCAGTCCAGGGACACGGGTAGCCAAAAACATTCAGTACTTC.

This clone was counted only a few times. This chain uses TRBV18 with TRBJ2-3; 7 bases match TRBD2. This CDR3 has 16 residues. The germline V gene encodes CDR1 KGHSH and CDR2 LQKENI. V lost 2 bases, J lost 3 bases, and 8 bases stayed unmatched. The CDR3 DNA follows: TGTGCCAGCTCACCAAGAGGACTAGAGGGAACAGATACGCAGTATTTT. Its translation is CASSPRGLEGTDTQYF.

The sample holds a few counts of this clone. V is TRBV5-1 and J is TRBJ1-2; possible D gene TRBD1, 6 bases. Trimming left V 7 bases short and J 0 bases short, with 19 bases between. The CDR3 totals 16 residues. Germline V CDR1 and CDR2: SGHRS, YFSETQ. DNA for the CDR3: TGCGCCAGCCGATACGCCCTGGACAGCCCTAACTATGGCTACACCTTC. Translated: CASRYALDSPNYGYTF.

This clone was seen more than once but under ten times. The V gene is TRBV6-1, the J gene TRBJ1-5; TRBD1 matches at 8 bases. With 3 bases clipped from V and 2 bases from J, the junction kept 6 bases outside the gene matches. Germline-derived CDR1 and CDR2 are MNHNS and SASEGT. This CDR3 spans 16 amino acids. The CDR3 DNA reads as TGTGCCAGCAGTGACGATGGACAGGGCGGCAATCAGCCCCAGCATTTT. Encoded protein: CASSDDGQGGNQPQHF.

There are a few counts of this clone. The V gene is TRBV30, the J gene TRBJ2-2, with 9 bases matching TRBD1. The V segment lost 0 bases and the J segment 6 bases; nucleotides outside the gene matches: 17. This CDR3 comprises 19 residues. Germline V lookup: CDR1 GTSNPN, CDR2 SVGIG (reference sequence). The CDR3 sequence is CAWSVGPGQGILKAGELFF. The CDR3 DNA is TGTGCCTGGAGTGTAGGACCGGGACAGGGAATATTGAAGGCCGGGGAGCTGTTTTTT. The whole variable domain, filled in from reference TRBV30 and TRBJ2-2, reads SQTIHQWPATLVQPVGSPLSLECTVEGTSNPNLYWYRQAAGRGLQLLFYSVGIGQISSEVPQNLSASRPQDRQFILSSKKLLLSDSGFYLCAWSVGPGQGILKAGELFFGEGSRLTVL.

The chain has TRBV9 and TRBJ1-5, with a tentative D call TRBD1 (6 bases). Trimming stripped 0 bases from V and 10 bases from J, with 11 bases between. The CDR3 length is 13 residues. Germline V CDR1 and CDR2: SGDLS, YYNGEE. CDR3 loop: CASSVGTVDPQHF. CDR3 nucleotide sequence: TGTGCCAGCAGCGTAGGGACAGTCGATCCCCAGCATTTT.

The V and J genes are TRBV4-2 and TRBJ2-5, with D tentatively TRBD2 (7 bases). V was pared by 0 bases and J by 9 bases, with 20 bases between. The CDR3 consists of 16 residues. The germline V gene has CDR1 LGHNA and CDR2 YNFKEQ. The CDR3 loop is CASSQERGAGQQSQYF. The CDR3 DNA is TGTGCCAGCAGCCAAGAACGGGGGGCAGGGCAACAGTCCCAGTACTTC.

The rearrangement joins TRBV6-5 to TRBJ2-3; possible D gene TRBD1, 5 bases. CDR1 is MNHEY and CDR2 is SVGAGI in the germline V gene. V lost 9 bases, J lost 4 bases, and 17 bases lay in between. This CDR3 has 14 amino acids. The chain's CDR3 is CASGRWGAADTQYF. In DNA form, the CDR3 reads TGTGCCAGTGGCCGGTGGGGCGCCGCAGATACGCAGTATTTT.

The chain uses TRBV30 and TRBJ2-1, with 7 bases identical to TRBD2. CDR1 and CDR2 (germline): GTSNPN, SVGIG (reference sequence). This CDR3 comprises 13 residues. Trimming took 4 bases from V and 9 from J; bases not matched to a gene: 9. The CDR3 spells CAWIMGGGREQFF. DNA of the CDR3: TGTGCCTGGATTATGGGGGGGGGTCGTGAGCAGTTCTTC.

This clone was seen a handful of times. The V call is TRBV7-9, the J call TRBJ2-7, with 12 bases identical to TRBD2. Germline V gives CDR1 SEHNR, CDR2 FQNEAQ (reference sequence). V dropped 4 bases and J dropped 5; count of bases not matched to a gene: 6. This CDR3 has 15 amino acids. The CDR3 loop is CASSYGLAGSDEQYF. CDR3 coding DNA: TGTGCCAGCAGCTACGGACTAGCGGGAAGCGACGAGCAGTACTTC.

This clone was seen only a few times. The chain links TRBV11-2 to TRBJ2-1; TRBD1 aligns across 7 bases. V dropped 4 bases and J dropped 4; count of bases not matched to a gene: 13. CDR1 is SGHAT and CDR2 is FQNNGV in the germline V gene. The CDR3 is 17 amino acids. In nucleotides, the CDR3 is TGTGCCAGCAGCTCAAGGGGGTCAGGGGGTTCTTACAATGAGCAGTTCTTC. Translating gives CASSSRGSGGSYNEQFF.

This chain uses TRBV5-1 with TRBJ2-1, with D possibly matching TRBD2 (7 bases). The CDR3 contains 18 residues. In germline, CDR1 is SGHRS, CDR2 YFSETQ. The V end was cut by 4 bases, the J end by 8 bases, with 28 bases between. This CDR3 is CASSPRGSSAGVADEQFF. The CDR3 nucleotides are TGCGCCAGCAGCCCTAGGGGGTCGAGCGCGGGAGTCGCTGATGAGCAGTTCTTC.

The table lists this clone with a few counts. The CDR3 DNA is TGCAGCGTTGATAAGGACAGAGGAGAGACCCAGTACTTC. Its protein is CSVDKDRGETQYF. The genes are TRBV29-1 and TRBJ2-5; maybe TRBD1 (6 bases). CDR1 is SQVTM and CDR2 is ANQGSEA in the germline V gene. The CDR3 is 13 amino acids. V was pared by 3 bases and J by 4 bases, with 12 bases between.

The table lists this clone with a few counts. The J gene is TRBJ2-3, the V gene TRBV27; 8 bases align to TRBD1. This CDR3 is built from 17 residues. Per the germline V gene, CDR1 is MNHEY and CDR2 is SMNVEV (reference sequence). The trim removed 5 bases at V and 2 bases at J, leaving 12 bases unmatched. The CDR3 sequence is CASSPLLDRGHTDTQYF. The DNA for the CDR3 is TGTGCCAGCAGTCCCTTACTCGACAGGGGCCACACAGATACGCAGTATTTT.

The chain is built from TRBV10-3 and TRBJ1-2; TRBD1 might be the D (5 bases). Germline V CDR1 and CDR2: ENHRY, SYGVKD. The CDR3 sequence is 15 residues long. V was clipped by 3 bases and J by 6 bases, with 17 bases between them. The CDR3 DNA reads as TGTGCCATCAGTGAAGACAGCCCGAGACTCGATGGCTACACCTTC. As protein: CAISEDSPRLDGYTF.